One and the same sample provided the 21 T cell receptor beta chains below, sequenced in a study of T cells after yellow fever vaccination (dated by TCRdb to 2018 to 2020). The sample's treatment or condition label is to be understood as: live attenuated yellow fever vaccine strain. The library was made by 5' RACE. The sequencing machine was an Illumina HiSeq 2500. TCRdb trimmed public reads at Q25 via fastp, called clones via MiXCR and kept in-frame beta chains. Each record represents a unique CDR3 protein, reported with the most common genes and DNA among its rows. For this sample the table gives about 340,000 distinct CDR3 sequences, of which 8.7% were detected only once. The ten largest clones add up to approximately 18% of the sample. The sample consisted of PBMCs, taken on the day of the first yellow fever vaccination. The receptors stem from a man aged 18 to 29 who received the YFV17D yellow fever vaccine.

This clonotype showed up just a few times. The chain has TRBV24-1 and TRBJ2-5; a possible D gene is TRBD1 (6 bases). Germline lookup yields CDR1 KGHDR and CDR2 SFDVKD. V lost 3 bases, J lost 2 bases, and 12 bases lay in between. There are 15 residues in the CDR3. CDR3 in amino acids: CATSDKQGNQETQYF. DNA for the CDR3: TGTGCCACCAGTGATAAGCAGGGGAATCAAGAGACCCAGTACTTC.

This clonotype appeared a few times. The V and J genes are TRBV11-1 and TRBJ2-5; 9 bases align to TRBD1. Looked up from germline, CDR1 is SGHAT and CDR2 is FQDESV (reference sequence). Trimming took 2 bases from V and 2 from J; bases not matched to a gene: 15. The CDR3 extends over 19 amino acids. CDR3 sequence: CASSLRQGGTPRTQETQYF. CDR3 sequence (DNA): TGTGCCAGCAGCTTAAGACAGGGGGGTACCCCCCGCACTCAAGAGACCCAGTACTTC.

The sample holds a few counts of this clonotype. The chain couples TRBV7-2 to TRBJ1-2; 11 nucleotides match TRBD1. The ends lost 5 bases at V and 5 bases at J; junction bases unmatched: 4. The germline gives CDR1 SGHTA, CDR2 FQGNSA. The CDR3 contains 14 residues. The CDR3 loop is CASSLGQGVYGYTF. The CDR3 DNA reads as TGTGCCAGCAGCCTGGGACAGGGGGTGTATGGCTACACCTTC.

This chain joins TRBV6-4 and TRBJ1-1; D is perhaps TRBD1 (6 bases). The CDR3 sequence is 13 residues long. From germline, CDR1 is MRHNA and CDR2 SNTAGT. V lost 3 bases and J lost 5, with 10 bases in between. In nucleotides, the CDR3 is TGTGCCAGCAGTGAGAGGGGGGGAACTGAAGCTTTCTTT. The encoded protein is CASSERGGTEAFF.

This clonotype has only a few counts. The rearrangement links TRBV4-3 to TRBJ2-6; TRBD2 might be the D (6 bases). Looked up from germline, CDR1 is LGHNA and CDR2 is YSLEER. The CDR3 is 19 residues long. Trimming took off 3 bases at V and 0 bases at J, with 18 bases between the two ends. The CDR3 DNA reads TGCGCCAGCAGCCATCTCGGGGCGGGATCCCGCTCTGGGGCCAACGTCCTGACTTTC. It encodes CASSHLGAGSRSGANVLTF.

This clonotype has a count of ten or more. The chain couples TRBV6-2 or TRBV6-3 to TRBJ2-1; maybe TRBD1 (5 bases). V lost 1 base and J lost 8, with 12 bases in between. Germline V CDR1 and CDR2: MNHEY, SVGEGT. The CDR3 is 14 amino acids. The CDR3 here is CASSYLTGSHEQFF. The CDR3 DNA sequence: TGTGCCAGCAGTTACTTAACAGGTTCCCATGAGCAGTTCTTC.

This clonotype was seen more than once but under ten times. The CDR3 loop is CATYSTTGNRTEAFF. CDR3 nucleotide sequence: TGTGCCACCTACTCGACAACAGGGAATAGGACTGAAGCTTTCTTT. The J gene is TRBJ1-1, the V gene TRBV10-3, with D perhaps TRBD1 (6 bases). The germline V gene encodes CDR1 ENHRY and CDR2 SYGVKD. This CDR3 has 15 amino acids. V dropped 10 bases and J dropped 5 bases, with 23 bases sitting between them.

V gene TRBV20-1 combines with J gene TRBJ2-3; D is possibly TRBD2 (6 bases). Germline values: CDR1 DFQATT, CDR2 SNEGSKA (reference sequence). This CDR3 spans 14 amino acids. V dropped 3 bases and J dropped 10 bases, with 20 bases sitting between them. For the CDR3, the DNA is TGCAGTGCTAGGGACTACCAACCTCCGTTGTCGCAGTATTTT. Translated: CSARDYQPPLSQYF.

The sample holds many counts of this clonotype. V and J are TRBV20-1 and TRBJ2-4, with TRBD2 matching 7 bases. The CDR3 is made up of 11 amino acids. Looked up from germline, CDR1 is DFQATT and CDR2 is SNEGSKA (reference sequence). Trimming at V came to 3 bases and at J to 7 bases, leaving 0 bases not matched to a gene. CDR3 loop: CSARGGNIQYF. CDR3 coding DNA: TGCAGTGCTAGGGGGGGGAACATTCAGTACTTC.

In its sample, this clonotype was seen many times. The gene calls are TRBV5-1 and TRBJ2-7; D possibly corresponds to TRBD1 (6 bases). The CDR3 is 14 amino acids. The germline gives CDR1 SGHRS, CDR2 YFSETQ. The V gene lost 0 bases and the J gene lost 5 bases, with 12 bases spanning the gap. CDR3 nucleotides: TGCGCCAGCAGCTTGGGGGACACAGGGAACGAGCAGTACTTC. Translation gives CASSLGDTGNEQYF.

The chain employs TRBV13 and TRBJ2-3, with a possible D match to TRBD2 (6 bases). The V gene lost 6 bases and the J gene lost 9 bases, with 19 bases spanning the gap. This CDR3 is built from 14 residues. Germline assignment: CDR1 PRHDT and CDR2 FYEKMQ (reference sequence). The chain's CDR3 is CASRWVRRGRTQYF. For the CDR3, the DNA is TGTGCCAGCAGATGGGTTAGGCGGGGAAGAACGCAGTATTTT. Full variable domain (rest looked up from reference TRBV13 and TRBJ2-3): AAGVIQSPRHLIKEKRETATLKCYPIPRHDTVYWYQQGPGQDPQFLISFYEKMQSDKGSIPDRFSAQQFSDYHSELNMSSLELGDSALYFCASRWVRRGRTQYFGPGTRLTVL.

This clonotype was detected a few times. The chain is built from TRBV27 and TRBJ2-5; 10 positions agree with TRBD1. Trimming at V came to 8 bases and at J to 3 bases, leaving 6 bases not matched to a gene. The germline gives CDR1 MNHEY, CDR2 SMNVEV (reference sequence). The CDR3 length is 14 residues. The CDR3: CASWRQGAKETQYF. In DNA, the CDR3 is TGTGCCAGCTGGAGACAGGGGGCCAAAGAGACCCAGTACTTC.

The CDR3 loop is CATRPGINTGELFF. The CDR3 DNA sequence: TGTGCCACCCGGCCAGGGATCAACACCGGGGAGCTGTTTTTT. This chain uses TRBV25-1 with TRBJ2-2, with D perhaps matching TRBD1 (5 bases). The germline CDR1 and CDR2 sequences are MGHDK and SYGVNS. The length of the CDR3 is 14 residues. The V gene lost 10 bases and the J gene lost 2 bases, with 14 bases spanning the gap. Supplemented by reference TRBV25-1 and TRBJ2-2, the full variable domain reads EADIYQTPRYLVIGTGKKITLECSQTMGHDKMYWYQQDPGMELHLIHYSYGVNSTEKGDLSSESTVSRIRTEHFPLTLESARPSHTSQYLCATRPGINTGELFFGEGSRLTVL.

The V call is TRBV20-1, the J call TRBJ1-5; D is ambiguous. This CDR3 region has 14 residues. Germline V gene data show CDR1 as DFQATT and CDR2 as SNEGSKA (reference sequence). Trimming removed 6 bases from V and 3 bases from J, with 15 bases in between. DNA for the CDR3: TGCAGTGCCCGGACGGGAGTTATCAATCAGCCCCAGCATTTT. Amino acids: CSARTGVINQPQHF.

This clonotype was detected ten times or more. The chain combines TRBV6-1 with TRBJ2-2, with D possibly matching TRBD2 (5 bases). The CDR3 extends over 14 amino acids. Trimming removed 8 bases at V and 4 bases at J, with 14 bases between. Germline V CDR1 and CDR2: MNHNS, SASEGT. The DNA of the CDR3 is TGTGCCAGCTGGGCGGGCTCTAGCACCGGGGAGCTGTTTTTT. It encodes CASWAGSSTGELFF.

This clonotype was counted a few times. The V call is TRBV5-1, the J call TRBJ1-1; 9 nucleotides line up with TRBD1. Germline loops: CDR1 SGHRS, CDR2 YFSETQ. There are 16 residues in the CDR3. Trimming removed 4 bases from V and 5 bases from J; junction bases left unmatched: 12. CDR3 in DNA: TGCGCCAGCAGCCGCCAAGCTGGACAGGGGCGAACTGAAGCTTTCTTT. Translation gives CASSRQAGQGRTEAFF.

The chain uses TRBV11-2 and TRBJ2-5, with 12 nucleotides matching TRBD2. The junction had 15 bases not matched to a gene; V was cut back by 5 bases and J by 5 bases. The CDR3 loop spans 18 amino acids. Germline V CDR1 and CDR2: SGHAT, FQNNGV. Here the CDR3 DNA reads TGTGCCAGCAGCCAACAAAGCCCTCTAGCGGGGGGGATCGAGACCCAGTACTTC. Encoded protein: CASSQQSPLAGGIETQYF.

As concerns this clonotype: A read error may account for a junction end that differs from germline. V usage is TRBV6-5 and J usage is TRBJ1-2, with TRBD1 matching over 7 bases. Germline V gene data show CDR1 as MNHEY and CDR2 as SVGAGI. The CDR3 is made up of 14 amino acids. The CDR3: CASRYSRQGDGYTF. CDR3 sequence (DNA): TGTGCCAGCAGATACTCGAGGCAGGGGGACGGCTACACCTTC.

J is TRBJ2-3 and V is TRBV5-1; D not certain. CDR3 length equals 14 residues. Germline V gene lookup returns CDR1 SGHRS and CDR2 YFSETQ. Trimming shortened V by 0 bases and J by 5 bases, and 10 bases separated the two germline ends. The CDR3 DNA reads TGCGCCAGCAGCTTGGGGAACGATTTAGATACGCAGTATTTT. This gives the protein CASSLGNDLDTQYF. Filled out from reference TRBV5-1 and TRBJ2-3, the complete variable domain reads KAGVTQTPRYLIKTRGQQVTLSCSPISGHRSVSWYQQTPGQGLQFLFEYFSETQRNKGNFPGRFSGRQFSNSRSEMNVSTLELGDSALYLCASSLGNDLDTQYFGPGTRLTVL.

This clonotype came up many times. The chain combines TRBV3-1 with TRBJ1-6; D is ambiguous. Germline V gene sequence: CDR1 LGHDT, CDR2 YNNKEL (reference sequence). CDR3 length equals 14 residues. Trimming took 2 bases from V and 6 from J, leaving 8 bases between them. CDR3 nucleotide sequence: TGTGCCAGCAGCCAAATGACGGGTAATTCACCCCTCCACTTT. This gives the protein CASSQMTGNSPLHF. Together with reference TRBV3-1 and TRBJ1-6, the CDR3 gives the full variable domain: DTAVSQTPKYLVTQMGNDKSIKCEQNLGHDTMYWYKQDSKKFLKIMFSYNNKELIINETVPNRFSPKSPDKAHLNLHINSLELGDSAVYFCASSQMTGNSPLHFGNGTRLTVT.

This clonotype was recorded a few times. The chain carries TRBV6-5 and TRBJ1-1, with a tentative D call TRBD1 (6 bases). Trimming left V 2 bases short and J 0 bases short, with 19 bases between. The CDR3 is 18 amino acids. Germline V gene data show CDR1 as MNHEY and CDR2 as SVGAGI. The CDR3 nucleotides are TGTGCCAGCAGTTACCTAAAGCTGATTGGGACAATGAACACTGAAGCTTTCTTT. Amino acid sequence: CASSYLKLIGTMNTEAFF.